The 19 T cell receptor beta chains listed next were all sequenced from one sample in a study of T cells in Graves' hyperthyroidism and ophthalmopathy (dated by TCRdb to between 2018 and 2021). The protocol used for the library was multiplex PCR. Data came from an Illumina HiSeq 2000. Amplification of TCR beta CDR3 regions was carried out from RNA transcripts. The first round of RT-PCR for the TCR CDR3 was performed with the HTBI primer set and the Qiagen OneStep RT-PCR kit. Clones were called with MiXCR by TCRdb after fastp trimmed the public reads at Q25, and only in-frame beta chains were retained. Every CDR3 protein is listed once, alongside the most common genes and DNA of its rows. Counted in this sample were some 350,000 distinct CDR3 sequences; roughly 14% of them appeared once. The ten largest make up around 30% of the sample. The specimen sequenced was blood. These receptors were taken from a woman younger than 30 with Graves' hyperthyroidism that later progressed to Graves' ophthalmopathy.

Ten or more counts support this clonotype. V usage is TRBV13 and J usage is TRBJ1-3, with D possibly being TRBD1 (6 bases). The CDR3 spans 14 residues. Trimming cost V 5 bases and J 4 bases, with 12 bases left between them. CDR1 and CDR2 from the germline V gene are PRHDT and FYEKMQ (reference sequence). The CDR3 region is CASSRRQEGNTIYF. CDR3 nucleotide sequence: TGTGCCAGCAGCCGTAGACAGGAGGGAAACACCATATATTTT. The entire variable domain, with the rest obtained from reference TRBV13 and TRBJ1-3, is as follows: AAGVIQSPRHLIKEKRETATLKCYPIPRHDTVYWYQQGPGQDPQFLISFYEKMQSDKGSIPDRFSAQQFSDYHSELNMSSLELGDSALYFCASSRRQEGNTIYFGEGSWLTVV.

This clonotype was seen at least ten times. The chain uses TRBV6-1 and TRBJ2-7, with 9 bases that match TRBD1. The CDR3 spans 15 residues. The V and J ends lost 3 bases and 5 bases, in that order; junction bases with no gene match: 8. CDR1 and CDR2 (germline): MNHNS, SASEGT. CDR3 coding DNA: TGTGCCAGCAGTGATACCGGGACAGGGAAACACGAGCAGTACTTC. Residues: CASSDTGTGKHEQYF.

Turning to this clonotype: Sequence at one end of the junction differs from germline and may be a read error. The chain links TRBV7-2 to TRBJ2-7; TRBD1 aligns across 8 bases. Per germline, CDR1 SGHTA and CDR2 FQGNSA. This CDR3 is 15 amino acids long. CDR3 nucleotide sequence: TGTGCCAGCAGCTTAAGACAGGGGCGCATCTACGGGCAGTACTTC. It translates to CASSLRQGRIYGQYF.

This clonotype was observed at least ten times. The V call is TRBV10-3, the J call TRBJ1-5, with D unresolved. The length of the CDR3 is 15 residues. Trimming left V 3 bases short and J 3 bases short, with 12 bases between. Germline V gives CDR1 ENHRY, CDR2 SYGVKD. CDR3 amino acids: CAISDTTPLNQPQHF. CDR3 sequence (DNA): TGTGCCATCAGTGACACCACCCCTCTCAATCAGCCCCAGCATTTT.

This rearrangement joins TRBV3-1 to TRBJ1-2; TRBD1 is a possible D gene (6 bases). The CDR3 covers 16 residues. Trimming stripped 4 bases from V and 6 bases from J, with 21 bases between. CDR1 is LGHDT, CDR2 YNNKEL, per germline (reference sequence). CDR3 in amino acids: CASSRAGGGVKDGYTF. The CDR3 region has the DNA TGTGCCAGCAGCCGTGCGGGGGGCGGGGTAAAGGATGGCTACACCTTC.

The chain couples TRBV12-3 or TRBV12-4 to TRBJ2-7, with a tentative D call TRBD1 (5 bases). The CDR3 runs to 14 residues. V was shortened by 1 base and J by 2 bases, with 9 bases between the two germline ends. CDR3 residues: CASSLVDSTYEQYF. CDR3 DNA sequence: TGTGCCAGCAGTTTAGTCGACAGTACCTACGAGCAGTACTTC.

The rearrangement links TRBV7-9 to TRBJ2-7; TRBD2 matches at 8 bases. The V segment lost 3 bases and the J segment 9 bases; nucleotides outside the gene matches: 7. Germline CDR1 SEHNR, CDR2 FQNEAQ (reference sequence). The CDR3 extends over 13 amino acids. CDR3 residues: CASSFRSAGGQYF. The CDR3 DNA is TGTGCCAGCAGCTTTAGATCCGCGGGGGGGCAGTACTTC.

In this sample, this clonotype turned up a few times. The J gene is TRBJ2-1, the V gene TRBV20-1; 8 nucleotides align to TRBD2. The length of the CDR3 is 15 residues. Germline V gives CDR1 DFQATT, CDR2 SNEGSKA (reference sequence). J lost 3 bases, V lost 0 bases, and 4 bases had no gene match. The DNA for the CDR3 is TGCAGTGCTAGAGACTTGAGCGGGAGCTACAATGAGCAGTTCTTC. Translation gives CSARDLSGSYNEQFF.

This clonotype showed up just a few times. This chain connects TRBV7-6 to TRBJ2-5; no definite D call. Germline CDR1 is SGHVS and CDR2 is FNYEAQ. The CDR3 is made up of 12 amino acids. V lost 5 bases to trimming and J lost 1 base, with 5 bases between them. The CDR3 reads CASSHPQETQYF. CDR3 nucleotide sequence: TGTGCCAGCAGCCACCCCCAAGAGACCCAGTACTTC.

This clonotype showed up many times. The chain links TRBV6-1 to TRBJ1-1; D gene uncertain. The CDR3 is made up of 13 amino acids. Germline CDR1 is MNHNS and CDR2 is SASEGT. The V end lost 10 bases, the J end lost 1 base, and 13 bases lay between the germline ends. CDR3 sequence: CATSLQRNTEAFF. The CDR3 coding sequence is TGTGCCACCTCTCTCCAGAGGAACACTGAAGCTTTCTTT.

This clonotype was seen many times. This rearrangement joins TRBV7-9 to TRBJ2-5; 7 nucleotides align to TRBD2. Germline V lookup: CDR1 SEHNR, CDR2 FQNEAQ (reference sequence). Trimming cost V 2 bases and J 5 bases; bases outside gene matches: 8. CDR3 length: 15 residues. CDR3 bases: TGTGCCAGCAGCTTATTGCGGGGGAAGGAGGAGACCCAGTACTTC. It specifies CASSLLRGKEETQYF. Together with reference TRBV7-9 and TRBJ2-5, the CDR3 gives the full variable domain: DTGVSQNPRHKITKRGQNVTFRCDPISEHNRLYWYRQTLGQGPEFLTYFQNEAQLEKSRLLSDRFSAERPKGSFSTLEIQRTEQGDSAMYLCASSLLRGKEETQYFGPGTRLLVL.

This clonotype was counted at least ten times. The chain couples TRBV20-1 to TRBJ2-7; perhaps TRBD1 as D (5 bases). The CDR3 extends over 14 amino acids. Trimming left V 0 bases short and J 6 bases short, with 15 bases between. Germline CDR1 and CDR2: DFQATT and SNEGSKA (reference sequence). DNA of the CDR3: TGCAGTGCTAGAGACCACAGGCTAACAGGCGAGCAGTACTTC. Amino acids: CSARDHRLTGEQYF.

The chain combines TRBV4-3 with TRBJ2-1, with TRBD2 as a possible D gene (6 bases). The ends were cut back, 4 bases at V and 6 bases at J, with 19 bases in the middle. CDR3 size: 16 residues. The germline CDR1 and CDR2 sequences are LGHNA and YSLEER. The chain's CDR3 is CASSLRFRLGPNEQFF. The DNA for the CDR3 is TGCGCCAGCAGCCTGAGGTTCAGACTAGGGCCCAATGAGCAGTTCTTC.

This clonotype was detected only a few times. The V call is TRBV27, the J call TRBJ2-2; 8 bases fit TRBD2. This CDR3 has 16 amino acids. CDR1 MNHEY and CDR2 SMNVEV come from the germline V gene (reference sequence). J was trimmed by 4 bases and V by 8 bases; bases with no gene match: 12. DNA for the CDR3: TGTGCCAGCCGCCCTGGACTAGCCGTTATCACCGGGGAGCTGTTTTTT. Translation: CASRPGLAVITGELFF.

V gene TRBV29-1 combines with J gene TRBJ2-2; 9 bases are a match to TRBD1. This CDR3 is built from 14 residues. V was pared by 7 bases and J by 5 bases, with 8 bases of the junction left unmatched. Germline-derived CDR1 and CDR2 are SQVTM and ANQGSEA. The CDR3 loop is CSAEGQGLTGELFF. CDR3 DNA: TGCAGCGCCGAGGGACAGGGATTAACCGGGGAGCTGTTTTTT.

In its sample, this clonotype was seen many times. V is TRBV27 and J is TRBJ2-1, with 7 nucleotides matching TRBD2. Germline V CDR1 and CDR2: MNHEY, SMNVEV (reference sequence). The length of the CDR3 is 16 residues. The trim removed 0 bases at V and 3 bases at J, leaving 5 bases unmatched. The CDR3, as DNA: TGTGCCAGCAGTTTATCCGGGGGGAGAATCTACAATGAGCAGTTCTTC. Translating gives CASSLSGGRIYNEQFF.

This clonotype was seen ten or more times. The junction departs from the called germline gene at one end, perhaps through a read error. The CDR3 DNA reads as TGTGCCAGCTCACTGGGGCTGAATACAGATACGCAGTATTTT. As protein: CASSLGLNTDTQYF. The V and J genes are TRBV5-1 and TRBJ2-3; possible D gene TRBD1, 5 bases. The germline V gene has CDR1 SGHRS and CDR2 YFSETQ. This CDR3 comprises 14 residues.

The rearrangement links TRBV14 to TRBJ1-5; D may be TRBD1 (6 bases). CDR1 and CDR2 from the germline V gene are SGHDN and FVKESK. The CDR3 is made up of 13 amino acids. V lost 6 bases to trimming and J lost 9 bases, with 15 bases between them. The DNA for the CDR3 is TGTGCCAGCAGTCCGAGGGGGAGGTGGCCCCAGCATTTT. It is translated as CASSPRGRWPQHF.

The CDR3 DNA sequence: TGTGCCAGCAGCCCACTCGGGACAGGGTCGATCACTGAAGCTTTCTTT. Its translation is CASSPLGTGSITEAFF. V gene TRBV5-4 combines with J gene TRBJ1-1, with 9 bases lining up with TRBD1. The CDR3 has 16 residues. V gave up 4 bases and J gave up 4 bases; unmatched junction bases: 11. CDR1 and CDR2 from the germline V gene are SGHNT and YYREEE (reference sequence).